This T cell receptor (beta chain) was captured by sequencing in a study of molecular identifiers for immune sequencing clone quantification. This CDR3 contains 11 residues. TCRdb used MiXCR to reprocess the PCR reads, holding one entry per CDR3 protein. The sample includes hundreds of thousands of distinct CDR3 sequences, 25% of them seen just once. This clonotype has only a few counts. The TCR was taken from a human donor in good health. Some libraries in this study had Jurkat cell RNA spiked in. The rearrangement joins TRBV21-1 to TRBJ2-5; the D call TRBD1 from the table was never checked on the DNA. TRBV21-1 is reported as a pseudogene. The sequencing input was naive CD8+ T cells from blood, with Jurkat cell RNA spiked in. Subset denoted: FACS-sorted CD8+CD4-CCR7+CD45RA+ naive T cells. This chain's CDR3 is CASSNPGMSDF. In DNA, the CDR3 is TGTGCCAGCAGCAATCCAGGGATGTCGGATTTC.